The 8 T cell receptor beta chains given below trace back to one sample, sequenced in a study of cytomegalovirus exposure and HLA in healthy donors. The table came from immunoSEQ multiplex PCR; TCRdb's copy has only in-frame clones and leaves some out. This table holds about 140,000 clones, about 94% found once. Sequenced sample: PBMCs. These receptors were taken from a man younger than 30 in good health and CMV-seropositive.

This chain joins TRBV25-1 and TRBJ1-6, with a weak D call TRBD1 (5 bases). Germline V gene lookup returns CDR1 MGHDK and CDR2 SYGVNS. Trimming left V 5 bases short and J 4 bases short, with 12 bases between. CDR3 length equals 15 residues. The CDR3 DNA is TGTGCCAGCAGTCCCGCGGGGGGTTATAATTCACCCCTCCACTTT. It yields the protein CASSPAGGYNSPLHF.

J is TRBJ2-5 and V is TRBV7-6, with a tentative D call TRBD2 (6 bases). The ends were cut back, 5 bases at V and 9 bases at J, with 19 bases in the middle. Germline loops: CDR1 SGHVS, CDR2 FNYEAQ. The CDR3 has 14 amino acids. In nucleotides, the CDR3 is TGTGCCAGCAGCCCCCCCGGGAGCTCGTCGGCCCAGTACTTC. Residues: CASSPPGSSSAQYF.

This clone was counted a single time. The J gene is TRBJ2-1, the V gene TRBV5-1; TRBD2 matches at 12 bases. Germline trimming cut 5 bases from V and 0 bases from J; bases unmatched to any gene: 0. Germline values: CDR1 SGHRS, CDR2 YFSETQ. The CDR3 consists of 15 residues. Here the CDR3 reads CASRTSGSSYNEQFF. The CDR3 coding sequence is TGCGCCAGCAGGACTAGCGGGAGCTCCTACAATGAGCAGTTCTTC.

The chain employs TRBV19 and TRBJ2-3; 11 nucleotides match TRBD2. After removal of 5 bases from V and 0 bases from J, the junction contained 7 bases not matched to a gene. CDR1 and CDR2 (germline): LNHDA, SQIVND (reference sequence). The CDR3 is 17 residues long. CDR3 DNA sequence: TGTGCCAGTAGTCCCGGACTAGCGGGTGCTAGCACAGATACGCAGTATTTT. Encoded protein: CASSPGLAGASTDTQYF.

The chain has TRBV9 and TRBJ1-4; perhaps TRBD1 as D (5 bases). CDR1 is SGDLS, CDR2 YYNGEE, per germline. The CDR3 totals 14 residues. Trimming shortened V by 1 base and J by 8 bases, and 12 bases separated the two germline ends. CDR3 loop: CASSVSGGGEKLFF. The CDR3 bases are TGTGCCAGCAGCGTATCCGGGGGTGGGGAAAAACTGTTTTTT. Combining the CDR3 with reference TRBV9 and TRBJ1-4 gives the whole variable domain DSGVTQTPKHLITATGQRVTLRCSPRSGDLSVYWYQQSLDQGLQFLIQYYNGEERAKGNILERFSAQQFPDLHSELNLSSLELGDSALYFCASSVSGGGEKLFFGSGTQLSVL.

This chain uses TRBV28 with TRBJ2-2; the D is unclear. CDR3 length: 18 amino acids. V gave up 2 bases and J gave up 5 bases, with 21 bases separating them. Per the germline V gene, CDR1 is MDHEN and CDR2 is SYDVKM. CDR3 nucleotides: TGTGCCAGCAGTTTAGCTGCTGGAGTGCCCGGGTTTACCGGGGAGCTGTTTTTT. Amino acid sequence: CASSLAAGVPGFTGELFF.

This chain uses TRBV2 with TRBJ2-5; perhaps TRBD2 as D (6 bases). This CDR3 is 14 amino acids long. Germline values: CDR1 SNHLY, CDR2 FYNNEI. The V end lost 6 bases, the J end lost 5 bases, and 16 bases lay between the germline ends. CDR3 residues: CASRRDFNLETQYF. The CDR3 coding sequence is TGTGCCAGCAGGCGGGACTTCAATCTGGAGACCCAGTACTTC.

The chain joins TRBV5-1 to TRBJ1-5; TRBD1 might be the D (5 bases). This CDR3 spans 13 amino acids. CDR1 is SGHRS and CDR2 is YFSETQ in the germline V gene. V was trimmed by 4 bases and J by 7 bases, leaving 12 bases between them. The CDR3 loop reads CASSLGGDQPQHF. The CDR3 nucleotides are TGCGCCAGCAGCCTCGGGGGGGACCAGCCCCAGCATTTT.